The 7 T cell receptor beta chains presented below share a single source sample, sequenced in a study of shared clonotypes between healthy human individuals. Sequencing used immunoSEQ multiplex PCR; TCRdb keeps in-frame clones, though not all of them. The sample shows roughly 1,500,000 clones, 95% to 99% of them seen only once. The specimen sequenced was naive CD4+ T cells sorted from blood. Indicated subset: CD45RA+ positively selected. All receptors derive from a man younger than 45 in good health.

This clone appeared a single time. The sample holds other DNA sequences that translate to the same CDR3. This chain links TRBV9 with TRBJ1-1; unclear D gene. This CDR3 has 14 amino acids. From germline, CDR1 is SGDLS and CDR2 YYNGEE. Trimming stripped 0 bases from V and 1 base from J, with 7 bases between. CDR3 region: CASSVVQQNTEAFF. The CDR3 DNA follows: TGTGCCAGCAGCGTAGTACAGCAGAACACTGAAGCTTTCTTT.

The J gene is TRBJ2-1, the V gene TRBV29-1, with TRBD2 matching 12 bases. This CDR3 comprises 17 residues. V dropped 1 base and J dropped 8; count of bases not matched to a gene: 12. The germline V gene has CDR1 SQVTM and CDR2 ANQGSEA. The CDR3 is CSVEGVRGTSGFDEQFF. CDR3 coding DNA: TGCAGCGTTGAAGGGGTGAGAGGGACTAGCGGGTTTGATGAGCAGTTCTTC.

Worth noting for this clone: At one end, the junction sequence differs from germline, possibly due to a read error. The rearrangement joins TRBV7-8 to TRBJ2-1, with 14 nucleotides matching TRBD2. Germline values: CDR1 SGHVS, CDR2 FQNEAQ. The CDR3 length is 16 residues. The CDR3 sequence is CASSVAGLAGVNEQFF. DNA of the CDR3: TGTGCCAGCAGCGTAGCGGGACTAGCGGGAGTGAATGAGCAGTTCTTC.

V and J are TRBV7-2 and TRBJ2-7; 14 nucleotides align to TRBD2. This CDR3 has 15 residues. Germline V gene data show CDR1 as SGHTA and CDR2 as FQGNSA. Trimming cost V 1 base and J 7 bases; bases outside gene matches: 3. The CDR3 region is CASSLEGLAGVEQYF. The CDR3 nucleotides read TGTGCCAGCAGCTTAGAGGGACTAGCGGGAGTTGAGCAGTACTTC.

V usage is TRBV2 and J usage is TRBJ1-5, with a weak D call TRBD1 (5 bases). Germline V lookup: CDR1 SNHLY, CDR2 FYNNEI. This CDR3 has 16 amino acids. V lost 1 base to trimming and J lost 6 bases, with 16 bases between them. This CDR3 reads CASSEGRDGVIQPQHF. The CDR3 coding sequence is TGTGCCAGCAGTGAAGGTAGGGACGGAGTCATTCAGCCCCAGCATTTT.

This chain joins TRBV6-1 and TRBJ1-5, with D perhaps TRBD1 (6 bases). This CDR3 is built from 16 residues. Germline lookup yields CDR1 MNHNS and CDR2 SASEGT. Trimming cost V 4 bases and J 0 bases, with 13 bases left between them. The DNA of the CDR3 is TGTGCCAGCAGTGGGCGACAGGACCTTAGCAATCAGCCCCAGCATTTT. This translates into CASSGRQDLSNQPQHF.

V is TRBV10-3 and J is TRBJ1-2; possible D gene TRBD1, 6 bases. Germline V gene data show CDR1 as ENHRY and CDR2 as SYGVKD. The germline V and J ends were trimmed by 4 bases and 4 bases, with 16 bases remaining between them. The CDR3 contains 15 residues. Written as DNA, the CDR3 is TGTGCCATCAGTGGGACTGGACAGACCTTCTATGGCTACACCTTC. Translating it yields CAISGTGQTFYGYTF.